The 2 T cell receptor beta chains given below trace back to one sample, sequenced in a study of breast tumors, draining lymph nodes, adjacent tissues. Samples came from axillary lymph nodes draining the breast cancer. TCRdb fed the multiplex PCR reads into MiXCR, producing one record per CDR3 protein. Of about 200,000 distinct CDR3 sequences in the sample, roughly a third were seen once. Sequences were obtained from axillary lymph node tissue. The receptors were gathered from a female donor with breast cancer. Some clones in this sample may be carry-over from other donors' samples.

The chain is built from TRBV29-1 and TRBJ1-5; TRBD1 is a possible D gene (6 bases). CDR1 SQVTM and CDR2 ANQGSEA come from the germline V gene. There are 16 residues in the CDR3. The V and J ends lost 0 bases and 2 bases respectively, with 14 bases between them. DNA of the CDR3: TGCAGCGTTGAAGATGGGTCAGGGGCGGGCAATCAGCCCCAGCATTTT. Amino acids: CSVEDGSGAGNQPQHF. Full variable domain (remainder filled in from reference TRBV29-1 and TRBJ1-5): SAVISQKPSRDICQRGTSLTIQCQVDSQVTMMFWYRQQPGQSLTLIATANQGSEATYESGFVIDKFPISRPNLTFSTLTVSNMSPEDSSIYLCSVEDGSGAGNQPQHFGDGTRLSIL.

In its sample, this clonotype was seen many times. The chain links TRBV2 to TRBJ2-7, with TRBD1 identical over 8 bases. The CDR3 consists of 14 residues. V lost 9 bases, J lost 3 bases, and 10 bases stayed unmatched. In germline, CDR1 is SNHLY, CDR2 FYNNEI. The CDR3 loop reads CASQTVRGHYEQYF. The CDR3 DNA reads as TGTGCCAGTCAGACGGTCAGGGGGCACTACGAGCAGTACTTC.